These 8 T cell receptor beta chains were sequenced from one sample in a study of T-cell reconstitution after alpha-beta-depleted transplantation in children. Preparing the TCRbeta library involved the use of unique molecular identifiers. Via MiXCR, TCRdb re-called the PCR reads, giving one row per CDR3 protein. The table has about 610,000 distinct CDR3 sequences, over 9.5% seen once. Specimen: PBMCs from the stem cell graft donor, collected from the stem cell graft. The receptors stem from a human donor who donated a stem cell graft to a child with acute myeloid leukemia.

This clonotype has a handful of counts. The gene calls are TRBV28 and TRBJ2-7, with D possibly being TRBD1 (5 bases). Germline CDR1 is MDHEN and CDR2 is SYDVKM. The V gene lost 1 base and the J gene lost 3 bases, with 10 bases spanning the gap. This CDR3 comprises 14 residues. The CDR3 here is CASSLLSQGYEQYF. The DNA for the CDR3 is TGTGCCAGCAGTTTATTGAGTCAGGGCTACGAGCAGTACTTC.

This clonotype occurred a few times. This chain connects TRBV5-1 to TRBJ2-1; perhaps D is TRBD1 or TRBD2 (5 bases each). The CDR3 totals 16 residues. V shed 4 bases and J shed 7 bases, with 21 bases lying between them. CDR1 is SGHRS, CDR2 YFSETQ, per germline. The CDR3 spells CASSVRDLLFWNEQFF. For the CDR3, the DNA is TGCGCCAGCAGCGTCCGGGACCTCCTATTTTGGAATGAGCAGTTCTTC.

This clonotype showed up just a few times. The rearrangement uses TRBV29-1 and TRBJ2-5; the D gene is possibly TRBD2 (5 bases). In germline, CDR1 is SQVTM, CDR2 ANQGSEA. V was clipped by 5 bases and J by 4 bases, with 11 bases between them. The CDR3 sequence is 12 residues long. CDR3 residues: CSVLPGVETQYF. In DNA, the CDR3 is TGCAGCGTTCTCCCCGGGGTAGAGACCCAGTACTTC. The full variable domain, completed using reference TRBV29-1 and TRBJ2-5, is SAVISQKPSRDICQRGTSLTIQCQVDSQVTMMFWYRQQPGQSLTLIATANQGSEATYESGFVIDKFPISRPNLTFSTLTVSNMSPEDSSIYLCSVLPGVETQYFGPGTRLLVL.

This clonotype has at least ten counts. The chain carries TRBV5-6 and TRBJ2-1; 10 bases are shared with TRBD2. The ends lost 4 bases at V and 3 bases at J; junction bases unmatched: 4. Germline CDR1 SGHDT, CDR2 YYEEEE. This CDR3 has 15 amino acids. Here the CDR3 DNA reads TGTGCCAGCAGCCGAGGACTAGCGGACTACAATGAGCAGTTCTTC. Its translation is CASSRGLADYNEQFF.

This clonotype appeared many times. V usage is TRBV5-1 and J usage is TRBJ2-2; either TRBD1 or TRBD2 may supply D (6 bases each). This CDR3 is built from 14 residues. Trimming removed 6 bases at V and 3 bases at J, with 12 bases between. CDR1 and CDR2 (germline): SGHRS, YFSETQ. DNA of the CDR3: TGCGCCAGCAAGGGGGAGCGGGACACCGGGGAGCTGTTTTTT. Amino acids: CASKGERDTGELFF.

The chain couples TRBV20-1 to TRBJ2-7; 9 nucleotides align to TRBD2. Trimming took 5 bases from V and 4 from J; bases not matched to a gene: 9. This CDR3 spans 14 amino acids. CDR1 DFQATT and CDR2 SNEGSKA come from the germline V gene (reference sequence). This CDR3 is CSAEAGGPRYEQYF. The CDR3 DNA reads as TGCAGTGCTGAAGCGGGAGGTCCGAGGTACGAGCAGTACTTC.

This clonotype has a count of ten or more. CDR3 DNA sequence: TGTGCCAGCAGTAAAGACCGACTAATCACAGATACGCAGTATTTT. This translates into CASSKDRLITDTQYF. The chain employs TRBV14 and TRBJ2-3; D may be TRBD2 (5 bases). Deletions cut 6 bases from V and 2 bases from J, with 15 bases between. Germline V gene lookup returns CDR1 SGHDN and CDR2 FVKESK. The CDR3 has 15 residues.

This clonotype appeared many times. V is TRBV9 and J is TRBJ1-6; D is unclear. The CDR3 contains 14 residues. Germline assignment: CDR1 SGDLS and CDR2 YYNGEE. With 3 bases removed from V and 10 bases from J, the gap between germline ends came to 14 bases. The CDR3 sequence: CASSAYGSKSPLHF. The CDR3 nucleotides read TGTGCCAGCAGCGCCTACGGGTCCAAATCACCCCTCCACTTT.